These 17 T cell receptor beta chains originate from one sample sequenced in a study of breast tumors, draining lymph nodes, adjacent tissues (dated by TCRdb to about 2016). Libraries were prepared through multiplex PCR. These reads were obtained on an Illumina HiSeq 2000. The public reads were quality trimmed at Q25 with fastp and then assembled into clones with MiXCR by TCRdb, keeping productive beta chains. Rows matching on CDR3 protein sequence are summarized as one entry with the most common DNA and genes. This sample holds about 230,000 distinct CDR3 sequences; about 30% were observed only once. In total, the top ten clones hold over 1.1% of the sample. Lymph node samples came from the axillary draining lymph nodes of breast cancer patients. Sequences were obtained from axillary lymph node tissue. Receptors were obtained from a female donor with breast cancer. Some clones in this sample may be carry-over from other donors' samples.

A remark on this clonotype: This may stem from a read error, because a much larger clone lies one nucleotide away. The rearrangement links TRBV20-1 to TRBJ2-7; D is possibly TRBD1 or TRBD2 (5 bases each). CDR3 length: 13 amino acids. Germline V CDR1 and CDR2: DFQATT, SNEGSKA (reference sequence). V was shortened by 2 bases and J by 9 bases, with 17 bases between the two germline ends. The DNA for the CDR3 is TGCAGTGCTAGAAGGCCCGAGGGGCACGCGCAGTACTTC. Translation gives CSARRPEGHAQYF.

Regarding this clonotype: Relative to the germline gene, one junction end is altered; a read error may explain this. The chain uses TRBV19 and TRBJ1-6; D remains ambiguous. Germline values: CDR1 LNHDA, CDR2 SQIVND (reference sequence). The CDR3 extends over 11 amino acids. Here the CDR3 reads CANSPKSPLHF. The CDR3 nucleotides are TGCGCCAATAGCCCAAAATCACCCCTCCACTTT.

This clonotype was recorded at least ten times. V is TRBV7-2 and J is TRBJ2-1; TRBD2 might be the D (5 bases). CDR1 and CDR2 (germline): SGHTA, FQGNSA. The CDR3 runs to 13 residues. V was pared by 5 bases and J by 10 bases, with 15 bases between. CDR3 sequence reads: CASSRQGRGEQFF. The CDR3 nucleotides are TGTGCCAGCAGCCGCCAAGGGCGAGGGGAGCAGTTCTTC.

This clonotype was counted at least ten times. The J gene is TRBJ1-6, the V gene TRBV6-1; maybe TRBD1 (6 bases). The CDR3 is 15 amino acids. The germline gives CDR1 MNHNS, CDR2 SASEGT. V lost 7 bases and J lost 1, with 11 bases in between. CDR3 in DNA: TGTGCCAGCACTAGGGGGGATTCCTATAATTCACCCCTCCACTTT. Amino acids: CASTRGDSYNSPLHF.

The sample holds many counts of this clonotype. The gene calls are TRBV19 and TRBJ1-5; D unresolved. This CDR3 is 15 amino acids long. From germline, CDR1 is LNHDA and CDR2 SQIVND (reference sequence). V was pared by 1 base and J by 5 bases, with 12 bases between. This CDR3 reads CASSIGRVRDQPQHF. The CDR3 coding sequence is TGTGCCAGTAGTATAGGGAGGGTTCGGGATCAGCCCCAGCATTTT.

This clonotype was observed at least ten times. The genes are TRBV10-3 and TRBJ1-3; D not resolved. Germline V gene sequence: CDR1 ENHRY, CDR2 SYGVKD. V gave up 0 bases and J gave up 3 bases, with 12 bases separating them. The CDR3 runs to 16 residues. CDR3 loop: CAISESTRGIGNTIYF. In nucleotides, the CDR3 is TGTGCCATCAGTGAGTCGACTCGTGGGATTGGAAACACCATATATTTT.

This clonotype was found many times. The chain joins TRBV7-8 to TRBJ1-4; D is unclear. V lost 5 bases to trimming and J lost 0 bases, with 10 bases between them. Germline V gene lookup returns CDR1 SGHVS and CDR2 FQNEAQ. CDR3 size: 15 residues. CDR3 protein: CASSPKVATNEKLFF. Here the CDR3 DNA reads TGTGCCAGCAGCCCCAAGGTTGCAACTAATGAAAAACTGTTTTTT.

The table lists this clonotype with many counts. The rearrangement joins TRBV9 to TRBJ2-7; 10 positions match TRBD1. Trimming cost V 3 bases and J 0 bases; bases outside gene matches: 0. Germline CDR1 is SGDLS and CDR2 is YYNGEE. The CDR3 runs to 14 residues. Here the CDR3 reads CASSGTGGSYEQYF. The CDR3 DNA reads TGTGCCAGCAGCGGGACAGGGGGCTCCTACGAGCAGTACTTC.

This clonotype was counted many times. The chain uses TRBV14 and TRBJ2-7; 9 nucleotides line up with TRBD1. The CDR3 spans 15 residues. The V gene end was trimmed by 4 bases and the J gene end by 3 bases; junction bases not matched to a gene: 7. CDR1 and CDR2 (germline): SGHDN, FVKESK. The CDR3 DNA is TGTGCCAGCAGCCGCCTCGGGACAGGGAGCTACGAGCAGTACTTC. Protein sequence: CASSRLGTGSYEQYF.

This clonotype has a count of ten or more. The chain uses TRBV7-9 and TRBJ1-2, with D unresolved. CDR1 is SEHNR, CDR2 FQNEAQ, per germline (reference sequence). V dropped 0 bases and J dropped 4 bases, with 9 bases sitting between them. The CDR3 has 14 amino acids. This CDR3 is CASSLAVGGYGYTF. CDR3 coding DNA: TGTGCCAGCAGCTTAGCAGTGGGCGGCTATGGCTACACCTTC.

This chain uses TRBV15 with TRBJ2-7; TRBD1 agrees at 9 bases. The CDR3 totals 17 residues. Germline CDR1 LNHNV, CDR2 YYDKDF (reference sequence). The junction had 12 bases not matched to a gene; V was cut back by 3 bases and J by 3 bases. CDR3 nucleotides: TGTGCCACCAGCAGCGCACCCGGGACAGGGCACTACTACGAGCAGTACTTC. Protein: CATSSAPGTGHYYEQYF.

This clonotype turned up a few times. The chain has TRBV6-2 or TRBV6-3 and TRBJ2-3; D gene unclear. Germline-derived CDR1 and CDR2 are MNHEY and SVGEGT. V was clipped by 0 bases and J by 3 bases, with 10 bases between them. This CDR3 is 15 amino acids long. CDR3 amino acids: CASSYSGLETDTQYF. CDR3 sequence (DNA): TGTGCCAGCAGTTACTCGGGGTTAGAAACAGATACGCAGTATTTT.

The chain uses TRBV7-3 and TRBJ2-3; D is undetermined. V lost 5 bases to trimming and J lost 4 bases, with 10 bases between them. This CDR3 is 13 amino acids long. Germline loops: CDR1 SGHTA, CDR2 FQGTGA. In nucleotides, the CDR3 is TGTGCCAGCAGCGACGGACGGTCAGATACGCAGTATTTT. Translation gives CASSDGRSDTQYF.

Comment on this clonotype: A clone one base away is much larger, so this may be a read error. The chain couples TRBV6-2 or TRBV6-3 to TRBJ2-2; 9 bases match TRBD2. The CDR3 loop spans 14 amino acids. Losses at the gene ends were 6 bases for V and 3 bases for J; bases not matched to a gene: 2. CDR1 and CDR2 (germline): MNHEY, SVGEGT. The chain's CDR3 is CASRRLADTGELFF. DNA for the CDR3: TGTGCCAGCAGGCGACTAGCGGACACCGGGGAGCTGTTTTTT.

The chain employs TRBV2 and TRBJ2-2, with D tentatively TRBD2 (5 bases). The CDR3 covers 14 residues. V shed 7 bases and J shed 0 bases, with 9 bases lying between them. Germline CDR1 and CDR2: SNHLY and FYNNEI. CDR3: CASKAEANTGELFF. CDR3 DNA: TGTGCCAGCAAGGCGGAGGCGAACACCGGGGAGCTGTTTTTT.

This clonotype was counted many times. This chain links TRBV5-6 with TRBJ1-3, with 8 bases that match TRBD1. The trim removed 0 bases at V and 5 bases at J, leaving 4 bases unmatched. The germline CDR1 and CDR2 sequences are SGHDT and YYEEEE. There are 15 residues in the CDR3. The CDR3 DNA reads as TGTGCCAGCAGCTTGGCAGGGGGCAACAGAAACACCATATATTTT. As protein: CASSLAGGNRNTIYF.

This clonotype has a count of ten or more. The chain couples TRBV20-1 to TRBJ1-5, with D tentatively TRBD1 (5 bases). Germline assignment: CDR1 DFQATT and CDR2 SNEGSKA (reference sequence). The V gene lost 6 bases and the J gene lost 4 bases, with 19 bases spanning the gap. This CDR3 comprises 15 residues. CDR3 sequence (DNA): TGCAGTGCGAAACGGCGGCAGGGAGAAAATCAGCCCCAGCATTTT. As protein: CSAKRRQGENQPQHF.